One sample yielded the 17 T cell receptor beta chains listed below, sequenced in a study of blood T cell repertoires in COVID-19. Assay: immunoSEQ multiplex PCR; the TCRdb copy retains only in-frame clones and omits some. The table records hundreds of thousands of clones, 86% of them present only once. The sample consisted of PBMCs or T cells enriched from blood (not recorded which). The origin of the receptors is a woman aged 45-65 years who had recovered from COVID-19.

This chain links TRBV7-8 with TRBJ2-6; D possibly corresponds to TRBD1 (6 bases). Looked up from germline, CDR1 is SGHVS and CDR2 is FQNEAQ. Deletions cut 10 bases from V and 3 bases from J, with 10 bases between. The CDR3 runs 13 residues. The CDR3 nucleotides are TGTGCCACCGCCAGGGGTGGGGCCAACGTCCTGACTTTC. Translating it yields CATARGGANVLTF. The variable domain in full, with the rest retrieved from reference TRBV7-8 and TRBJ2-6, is GAGVSQSPRYKVAKRGQDVALRCDPISGHVSLFWYQQALGQGPEFLTYFQNEAQLDKSGLPSDRFFAERPEGSVSTLKIQRTQQEDSAVYLCATARGGANVLTFGAGSRLTVL.

This chain's CDR3 is CASSSGTGAYNSPLHF. CDR3 in DNA: TGTGCCAGCAGCTCCGGGACAGGGGCCTATAATTCACCCCTCCACTTT. The chain uses TRBV27 and TRBJ1-6, with TRBD1 matching 10 bases. Per germline, CDR1 MNHEY and CDR2 SMNVEV (reference sequence). V lost 6 bases and J lost 2; bases outside the gene matches: 4. This CDR3 is 16 amino acids long.

The CDR3 reads CASSPRPEFYGYTF. The CDR3 nucleotides read TGTGCCAGCAGCCCAAGGCCGGAGTTCTATGGCTACACCTTC. The V gene is TRBV7-9, the J gene TRBJ1-2; D is undetermined. The CDR3 is 14 residues long. In germline, CDR1 is SEHNR, CDR2 FQNEAQ (reference sequence). The ends were cut back, 5 bases at V and 4 bases at J, with 14 bases in the middle.

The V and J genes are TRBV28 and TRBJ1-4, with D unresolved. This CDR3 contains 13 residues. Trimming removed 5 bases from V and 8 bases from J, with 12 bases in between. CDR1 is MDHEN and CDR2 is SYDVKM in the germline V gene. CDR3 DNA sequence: TGTGCCAGCAGTGTTCGGCGGTTCGAAAAACTGTTTTTT. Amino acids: CASSVRRFEKLFF.

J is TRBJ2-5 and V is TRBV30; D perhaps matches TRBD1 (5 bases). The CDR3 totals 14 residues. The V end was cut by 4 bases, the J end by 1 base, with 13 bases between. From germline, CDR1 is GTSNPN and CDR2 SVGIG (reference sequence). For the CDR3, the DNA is TGTGCCTGGACCAATCAGGGTACCCAAGAGACCCAGTACTTC. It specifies CAWTNQGTQETQYF.

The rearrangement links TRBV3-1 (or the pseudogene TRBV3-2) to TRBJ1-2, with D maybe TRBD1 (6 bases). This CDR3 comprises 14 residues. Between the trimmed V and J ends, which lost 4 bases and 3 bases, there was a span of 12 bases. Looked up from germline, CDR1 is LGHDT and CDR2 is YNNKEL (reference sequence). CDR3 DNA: TGTGCCAGCAGCCCTCTGTCAGGGGACTATGGCTACACCTTC. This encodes CASSPLSGDYGYTF.

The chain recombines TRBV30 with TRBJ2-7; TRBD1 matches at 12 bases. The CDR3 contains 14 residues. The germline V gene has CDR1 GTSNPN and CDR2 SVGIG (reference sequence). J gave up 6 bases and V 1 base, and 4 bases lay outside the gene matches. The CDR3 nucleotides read TGTGCCTGGAGTGAACGGGACAGGGGGCCCGAGCAGTACTTC. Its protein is CAWSERDRGPEQYF.

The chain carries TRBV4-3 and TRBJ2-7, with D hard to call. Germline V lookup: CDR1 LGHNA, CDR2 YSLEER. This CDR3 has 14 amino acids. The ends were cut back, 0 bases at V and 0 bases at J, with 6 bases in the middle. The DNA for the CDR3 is TGCGCCAGCAGCCAAGATAGGAGCTCCTACGAGCAGTACTTC. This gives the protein CASSQDRSSYEQYF.

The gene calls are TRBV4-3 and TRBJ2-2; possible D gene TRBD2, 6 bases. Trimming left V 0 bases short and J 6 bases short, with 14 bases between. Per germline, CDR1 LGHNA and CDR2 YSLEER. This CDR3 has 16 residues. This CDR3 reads CASSQEATSRAGELFF. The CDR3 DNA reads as TGCGCCAGCAGCCAAGAGGCTACTAGCAGGGCCGGGGAGCTGTTTTTT.

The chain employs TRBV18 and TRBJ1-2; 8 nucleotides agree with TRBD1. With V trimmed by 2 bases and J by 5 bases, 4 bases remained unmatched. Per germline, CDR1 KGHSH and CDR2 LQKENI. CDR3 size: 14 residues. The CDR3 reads CASSPDRGGYGYTF. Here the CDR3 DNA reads TGTGCCAGCTCACCAGACAGGGGCGGGTATGGCTACACCTTC.

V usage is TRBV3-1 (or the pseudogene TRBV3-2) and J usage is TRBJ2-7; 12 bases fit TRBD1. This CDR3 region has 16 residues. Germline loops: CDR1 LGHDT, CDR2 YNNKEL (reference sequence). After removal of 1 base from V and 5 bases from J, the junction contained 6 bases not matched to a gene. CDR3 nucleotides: TGTGCCAGCAGCCAAGGAATTGGGACAGGGGGCAACGAGCAGTACTTC. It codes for CASSQGIGTGGNEQYF.

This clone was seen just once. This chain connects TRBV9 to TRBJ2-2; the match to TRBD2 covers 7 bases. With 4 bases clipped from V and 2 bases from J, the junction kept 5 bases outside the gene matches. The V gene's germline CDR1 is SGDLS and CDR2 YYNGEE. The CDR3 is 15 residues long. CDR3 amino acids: CASSSREVNTGELFF. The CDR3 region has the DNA TGTGCCAGCAGCTCCCGGGAGGTAAACACCGGGGAGCTGTTTTTT. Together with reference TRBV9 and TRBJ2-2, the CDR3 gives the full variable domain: DSGVTQTPKHLITATGQRVTLRCSPRSGDLSVYWYQQSLDQGLQFLIQYYNGEERAKGNILERFSAQQFPDLHSELNLSSLELGDSALYFCASSSREVNTGELFFGEGSRLTVL.

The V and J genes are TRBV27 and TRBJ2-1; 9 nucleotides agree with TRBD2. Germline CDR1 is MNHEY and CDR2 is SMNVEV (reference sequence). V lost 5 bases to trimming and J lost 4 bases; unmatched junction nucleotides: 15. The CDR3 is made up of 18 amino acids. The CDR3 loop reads CASSPSGGRQSFYNEQFF. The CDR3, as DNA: TGTGCCAGCAGTCCCAGCGGGGGGCGCCAGTCTTTTTACAATGAGCAGTTCTTC.

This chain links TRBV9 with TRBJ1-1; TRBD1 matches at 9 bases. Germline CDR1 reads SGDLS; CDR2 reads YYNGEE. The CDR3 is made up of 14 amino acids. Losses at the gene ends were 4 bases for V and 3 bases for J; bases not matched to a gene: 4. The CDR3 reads CASSSGQGDTEAFF. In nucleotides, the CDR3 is TGTGCCAGCAGCTCGGGACAGGGAGACACTGAAGCTTTCTTT.

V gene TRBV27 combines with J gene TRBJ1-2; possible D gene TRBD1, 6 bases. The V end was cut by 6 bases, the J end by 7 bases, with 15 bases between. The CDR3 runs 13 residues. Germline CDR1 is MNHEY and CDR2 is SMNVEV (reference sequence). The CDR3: CASRPPGGGGYTF. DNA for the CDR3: TGTGCCAGCAGACCCCCGGGGGGCGGTGGCTACACCTTC.

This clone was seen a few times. The CDR3 region is CASSPSDSFDYGYTF. As DNA, the CDR3 is TGCGCCAGCAGCCCCTCGGACAGTTTTGACTATGGCTACACCTTC. V usage is TRBV4-3 and J usage is TRBJ1-2; perhaps TRBD1 as D (6 bases). The CDR3 extends over 15 amino acids. Germline CDR1 is LGHNA and CDR2 is YSLEER. Deletions cut 4 bases from V and 3 bases from J, with 15 bases between.

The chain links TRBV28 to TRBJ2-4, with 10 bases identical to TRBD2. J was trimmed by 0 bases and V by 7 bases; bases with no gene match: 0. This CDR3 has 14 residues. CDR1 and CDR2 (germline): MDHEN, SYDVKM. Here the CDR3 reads CASTSGGAKNIQYF. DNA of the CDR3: TGTGCCAGCACTAGCGGGGGAGCCAAAAACATTCAGTACTTC.